The entry that follows covers one T cell receptor (beta chain) sequence. Data came from immunoSEQ multiplex PCR; TCRdb stores just in-frame clones and leaves some out. The sample consists of hundreds of thousands of clones, about 92% of them appearing once. The data belong to a study of Ad26.COV2.S vaccination and SARS-CoV-2 variants. CDR1 and CDR2 (germline): MGHRA, YSYEKL. Trimming took off 4 bases at V and 4 bases at J, with 10 bases between the two ends. The CDR3 loop spans 13 amino acids. Sequenced here: peripheral blood, sampled after recovery from COVID-19. V and J are TRBV4-1 and TRBJ1-2; TRBD1 is a possible D gene (5 bases). This TCR was sampled from a human donor who had recovered from COVID-19. In nucleotides, the CDR3 is TGCGCCAGCAGCCCCGACAGCACCTATGGCTACACCTTC. Amino acid sequence: CASSPDSTYGYTF.